This T cell receptor (beta chain) was captured in a study of cytomegalovirus exposure and HLA in healthy donors. V lost 0 bases and J lost 0, with 6 bases in between. The CDR3 covers 15 residues. The V gene's germline CDR1 is GTSNPN and CDR2 SVGIG (reference sequence). As to this clone: The antigen is undetermined.

Profiled with immunoSEQ multiplex PCR; TCRdb holds only in-frame clones, not every one. The sample has approximately 150,000 clones; around four fifths are singletons. The donors belonged to the roughly 120-subject validation cohort, separate from the roughly 720-subject first cohort. Study-level findings and limits: Both high specificity and high sensitivity reportedly marked the classifier's diagnosis of cytomegalovirus status. Despite most TCR sequences being rare, some public TCRs occurred in many donors. The CMV antigen specificity of a few CMV-associated chains was confirmed through in vitro analysis.

This clonotype originated in a man younger than 45 in good health and CMV-seropositive. The source material was PBMCs. J is TRBJ1-6 and V is TRBV30; D remains ambiguous. CDR3 in DNA: TGTGCCTGGAGTGTAGGGAGCTCCTATAATTCACCCCTCCACTTT. Translation: CAWSVGSSYNSPLHF. Together with reference TRBV30 and TRBJ1-6, the CDR3 gives the full variable domain: SQTIHQWPATLVQPVGSPLSLECTVEGTSNPNLYWYRQAAGRGLQLLFYSVGIGQISSEVPQNLSASRPQDRQFILSSKKLLLSDSGFYLCAWSVGSSYNSPLHFGNGTRLTVT.